This T cell receptor (beta chain) emerged from a study of cytomegalovirus exposure and HLA in healthy donors (dated by TCRdb to 2017 to 2019). Study-level background: An earlier analysis of roughly 610 of the donors reported roughly 300 Gb of sequence data and approximately 120 million unique TCR beta sequences obtained from roughly 170 million T cells. An early release covering just under 650 HLA-typed donors comprised roughly 300 gigabases of sequencing data and about 90 million unique TCR sequences. Among the approximately 420 genotyped donors, around 81% belonged to the genetic ancestry cluster associated with self-reported Caucasian donors. The study aimed to test whether signatures of past pathogen exposure could be identified by cataloging public T cell receptors. The T cell repertoires of 666 subjects were profiled by immunosequencing and related to cytomegalovirus serostatus. Along with the approximately 700-subject first cohort, a separate validation cohort of some 130 different subjects was used. To predict cytomegalovirus infection status, the study brought together high-throughput TCR immunosequencing, statistical association of individual TCRs with disease status, and machine learning. In a later analysis, previously published TCR beta repertoires from 600 to 850 donors were re-analyzed and high-resolution HLA genotyping was added so that TCR occurrence patterns could be studied. The later analysis used no new phenotypic data to find candidate immune exposures, relying instead on TCR beta sequences and their occurrence across donors. An earlier analysis of 587 of the donors used high-throughput TCR beta sequencing to judge whether each TCR beta V gene segment behaved as functional or pseudogenic. Donor age, sex, ethnicity and CMV serostatus were collected together with the repertoire data. A later genetic analysis took genome-wide SNP genotypes for about 55% of the roughly 670 donors and used that subset as a discovery cohort. Every repertoire in the discovery cohort had been generated on one and the same sequencing platform. HLA typing included class I and class II loci at four-digit resolution. Typing coverage varied by locus: roughly 629-640 donors for A, B, C, DRB1 and DQB1; roughly 560 for DQA1; over 600 for DPA1; roughly 450 for DPB1. Four or five DR-DQ haplotypes were handled as single units for association and clustering, since linkage in the cohort was strong. Across about 380 genotyped donors of the cohort, an average of roughly 200,000 unique TCR beta nucleotide sequences per donor were sequenced, and 15% to 20% of those sequences were non-productive. Study-wide findings and limitations: According to a later analysis, parvovirus B19, influenza, CMV and Epstein-Barr virus appeared linked to several top co-occurrence clusters. A later analysis found that most CMV-associated TCR beta chains appeared HLA-restricted, with HLA associations seemingly driven largely by CMV exposure. In a later analysis, TCR association rates were found to vary across HLA loci, with the most associated TCRs seen for DRB1 alleles and the fewest for HLA-C alleles. Three of the identified cytomegalovirus-associated TCR beta chains were confirmed in vitro to be specific for cytomegalovirus antigens. V-gene and J-gene trimming of TCR beta chains was associated with a missense DCLRE1C variant in a later genetic analysis, and the association was replicated in an independent cohort. Because counts were too low, about 15 rarely observed V segments, including chromosome 9 orphons, were left out of the earlier analysis of 500 to 650 of the donors. Some IMGT-functional V segments, including TRBV6-2 and TRBV6-3, could not be told apart with the 87-base-pair reads, so those segments were excluded. According to a later genetic analysis, donors in an Asian-associated ancestry cluster had fewer N-insertions in productive TCRs than the approximately 700-donor mean. An earlier analysis of approximately 570 of the donors showed that most TCR beta V segments appeared in productive rearrangements either about 87% or about 30% of the time, which broadly matched IMGT annotations. Linkage disequilibrium might explain the correlated functional status among segregating V segments, but an unknown experimental factor could not be excluded. Because HLA typing was missing for some donors at each locus, association tests included only the typed subset. A cluster of highly shared sequence variants was judged likely to represent a technical artifact of the sequencing pipeline. It was suggested by the authors that the approach could potentially be generalized to other disease states and immunological phenotypes. Presence/absence analyses assumed roughly uniform sequencing depth across donors, an assumption that may not hold. The classifier was reported to diagnose cytomegalovirus status with high specificity and sensitivity in both the original cohort and the validation cohort. The study listed 164 TCR beta chains as associated with cytomegalovirus. This cohort had only TCR beta chains sequenced, and the lack of alpha or paired-chain data limited which features could be detected. CMV serostatus was the only immune exposure information available for the cohort. Most TCR sequences were seen in very few donors, while some public TCRs were found in many individuals. At a false discovery rate of 0.05, a later analysis linked roughly 17,000 TCR beta sequences to specific HLA alleles. A further reported finding was that TCR beta sequences accurately predicted the HLA-A and HLA-B alleles for most subjects in the first cohort. In a later analysis, HLA-associated TCR beta chains showed more clonal expansion and lower generation probabilities than non-associated chains that were equally common. When HLA alleles, especially DR and DQ, strongly co-occurred, attributing TCR associations to individual alleles was difficult.

The cohort comprised fewer than 700 healthy bone marrow donors. At the time of sampling, every cohort member was nominally healthy, though immune exposures that went unrecorded were likely present. The donor was CMV seronegative and was included in the group of over 300 seronegative cohort members. A peripheral blood sample was collected from each donor, and TCR beta sequencing was performed on peripheral blood mononuclear cells. The Qiagen DNeasy Blood Extraction Kit was used to extract genomic DNA from the blood cell samples. CDR1 WSHSY and CDR2 SAAADI are derived from the germline V gene. V is pared back by 4 bases and J by 6 bases, with 13 bases lying between the germline termini. From cysteine to phenylalanine, the CDR3 is 14 amino acids long. The CDR3 DNA has 42 bases and is translated from base 1. Libraries were prepared through the immunoSEQ multiplex PCR assay. For the multiplex PCR, a mixture combining 60 forward primers for TCR Vbeta segments and 13 reverse primers for TCR Jbeta segments was used. The CDR3 region of rearranged TCR beta genes was amplified from genomic DNA with a multiplex PCR assay. Amplified TCR beta libraries were sequenced as 87-base-pair reads on the Illumina HiSeq System. The source study handled its data this way. A later analysis tallied 75 million to 95 million unique TCR beta chains across the 666 repertoires, and approximately 12 million of those chains were shared by two or more donors. To remove PCR and sequencing errors, raw reads were error-corrected and collapsed into unique sequences using a nearest-neighbor algorithm that merged closely related sequences. Alignment of CDR3 sequences to IMGT reference sequences was used to assign V, D and J gene segments. For a sequence to be retained, a match of at least six nucleotides was required to both a V gene segment and a J gene segment. A rearrangement was called productive if the CDR3 had no stop codons and remained in frame with V and J, and every other rearrangement was called non-productive. CDR3 was defined according to IMGT convention as the region running from the second conserved V-encoded cysteine to the conserved J-encoded phenylalanine. The earlier analysis of fewer than 700 of the donors excluded sequences that lacked an unambiguous match to a single V gene segment. An earlier analysis of roughly 590 of the donors called V segments functional above 56.7% productive rearrangements and segregating when the between-donor standard deviation exceeded 5%. To diagnose cytomegalovirus status from the catalog of TCR beta chain sequences, a statistical classification framework was built. In a later analysis, V and J genes were assigned by comparing TCR nucleotide sequences against IMGT/GENE-DB human TR gene sequences. The TCRdist pipeline was used in a later analysis to assign CDR3 sequences and most-parsimonious VDJ recombination scenarios. A later analysis defined each TCR beta chain by its CDR3 amino acid sequence plus V-gene family, and excluded reads lacking a unique V-gene family. As a way to deal with suspected cross-contamination and a sequencing artifact, a later analysis dropped under 600 nucleotide sequences that were highly shared and had low generation probability. In a later analysis, a clonal expansion index for each public chain was calculated from normalized within-repertoire ranks of inferred template counts. A later analysis computed generation probabilities with a VDJ recombination model fitted to out-of-frame rearrangements, and checked the results against IGoR. In a later analysis, TCR-TCR, TCR-HLA and TCR-CMV co-occurrence was scored with hypergeometric tests, and a repertoire-size bias correction was applied to TCR pairs. False discovery rates were estimated in a later analysis by permuting HLA or CMV assignments 20 times. A later analysis grouped co-occurring TCRs with DBSCAN, adding TCRdist sequence similarity when clustering within HLA-allele-positive subsets. Repertoires with fewer than 30,000 or more than 120,000 public chains, plus five repertoires with anomalous nucleotide sharing, were excluded from co-occurrence clustering. In TCRdb, the immuneACCESS table is reduced to in-frame sequences with V and J assigned. These tables do not hold every clone; where another copy was compared, an unresolved V gene accounts for under half, and the others remain unexplained. V, J and clone size are taken as reported in that table, and D and trimming were inferred from the DNA itself. Here the sample has approximately 120,000 clones; about three quarters occur a single time. Around 1.8% of the sample is in the top ten clones.

Notes on this clone: No cognate antigen has been identified for it. Base quality data are lacking; no much larger clone is found one base away.

The TCR originated in a man in his fifties in good health and CMV-seronegative. Sequencing was carried out using PBMCs. The rearrangement joined TRBV10-2 to TRBJ1-5; TRBD1 is a weak D gene call, 5 bases matching. The nucleotide sequence reads TGCGCCAGCAGTGTTGCCAGGGAAATTCAGCCCCAGCATTTT. Its amino acids are CASSVAREIQPQHF.